This TCR beta chain was obtained from a study of shared clonotypes between healthy human individuals. Sequencing was performed with immunoSEQ multiplex PCR; in TCRdb, only in-frame clones are kept and a portion is missing. The sample has roughly 2.5 million clones; approximately 92% are singletons. Researchers partitioned CD4+ cells into CD45RA+ naive and CD45RA-negative memory subsets. In the case of this clone: The antigen is undetermined.

The CDR3 length is 17 residues. Trimming cost V 6 bases and J 8 bases; bases outside gene matches: 16. CDR1 is SNHLY, CDR2 FYNNEI, per germline. Notes on the study in general: Specimens sampled were limited to blood, with tissue repertoires likely differing. Rarefaction gave evidence that sorted-subset sequencing remained incomplete despite large depth. Naive CD4 clonotypes overlapped across a few donors at around 5%.

Sequencing was performed on naive CD4+ T cells sorted from blood. Subset noted: CD45RA+ positively selected. This receptor was taken from a man aged 18 to 35 in good health. The chain combines TRBV2 with TRBJ1-2; the match to TRBD1 covers 12 bases. CDR3 bases: TGTGCCAGCAGCCAACTTCGGGCGGGACAGGGGGCGGGAGGCTACACCTTC. Protein product: CASSQLRAGQGAGGYTF.